Given below is one T cell receptor beta chain in context. This receptor's antigen is unknown. No per-base quality is available; no much larger clone lies one base away. The data belong to a study of blood T cell repertoires in COVID-19 (dated by TCRdb to 2019 to 2021). Study-level background: Collaborator samples came from the United States, Italy and Spain and covered acute and convalescent phases of COVID-19. The prospective study material was composed of cDNA or gDNA derived from T cells, B-cell-depleted T cells, or PBMCs. The dataset comprised deeply sampled blood TCRbeta repertoires from subjects exposed to, actively infected with, or recovered from COVID-19. The repertoires were released in a freely available public database intended as a resource for research on the immune response to SARS-CoV-2. The samples were drawn from the first 160 participants of the ongoing ImmuneRACE study and from 950 to 1,500 subjects provided by 6 global collaborators. Sample metadata almost always included a de-identified subject ID, COVID-19 status, age in years and sex. HLA class I and class II types, where available, came from metadata supplied by the sample provider rather than from assay-based typing. Overall study results and their limits: How much clinical and demographic metadata was included differed by source and by participant, and the metadata was provided uncurated.

In Seattle, one collaborating source enrolled patients while the infection was active and tracked those patients longitudinally over the course of disease. Each collaborating institution followed its own protocols to collect whole blood in K2EDTA tubes. For TCRbeta analysis, collaborators shipped samples as frozen whole blood, isolated PBMCs, or DNA extracted from either of those sample types. TCRbeta CDR3 regions were amplified from genomic DNA by means of the immunoSEQ Assay, a bias-controlled multiplex PCR. As for the authors' bioinformatics: Nucleated cell counts per sample were estimated from amplification of reference gene primers within the assay. Sequence reads were collapsed and filtered to measure the absolute abundance of every unique TCRbeta CDR3 rearrangement. For each sample, productive Simpson clonality was calculated as the square root of Simpson's diversity index across productive rearrangements. The table comes from immuneACCESS by way of TCRdb, which keeps in-frame sequences with V and J called. Part of the clones is missing from these tables; in studies checked, under half for an unresolved V gene and the rest for unknown reasons. V, J and clone size are those of that table, while D and trimming were read from the DNA. Across this sample there are 200,000 to 250,000 clones, with roughly nine tenths seen only once. The ten largest make up approximately 10% of the sample.

CDR1 is given as SGHAT and CDR2 as FQNNGV, both from the germline V gene. The CDR3 runs 17 residues from the cysteine to the phenylalanine. Kept here is only the CDR3 DNA, which spans 51 bases and is read in frame from base 1. Trimming accounts for 6 bases at V and 4 bases at J, while the number of junction bases matched to no gene is 11. This clonotype was obtained from a woman aged 50 to 60 with COVID-19, enrolled during active disease. The rearranged chain carries TRBV11-2 and TRBJ2-7, with TRBD2 matching 14 junction bases. Sequencing was carried out using peripheral blood. The DNA reads as follows: TGTGCCAGCAGACGACTAGCGGGGGGGCCCCGGTTTTACGAGCAGTACTTC. Protein translation: CASRRLAGGPRFYEQYF.